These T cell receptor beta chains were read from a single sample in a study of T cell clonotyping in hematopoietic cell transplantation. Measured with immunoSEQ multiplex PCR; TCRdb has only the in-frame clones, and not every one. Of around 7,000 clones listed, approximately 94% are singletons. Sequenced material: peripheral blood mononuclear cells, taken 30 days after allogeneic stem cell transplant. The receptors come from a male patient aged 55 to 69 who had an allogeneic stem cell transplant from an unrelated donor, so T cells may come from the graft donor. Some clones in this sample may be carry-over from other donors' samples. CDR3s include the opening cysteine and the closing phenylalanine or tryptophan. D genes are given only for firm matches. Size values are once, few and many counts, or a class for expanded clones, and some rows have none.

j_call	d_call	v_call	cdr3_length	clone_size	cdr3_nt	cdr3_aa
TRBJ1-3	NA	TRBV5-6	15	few	TGTGCCAGCAGCTTGGGGTGGGGAGGAAGAAACACCATATATTTT	CASSLGWGGRNTIYF
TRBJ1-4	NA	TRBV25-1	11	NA	TGTGCCAGCAGTGAATACGAAAAACTGTTTTTT	CASSEYEKLFF
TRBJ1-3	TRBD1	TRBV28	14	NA	TGTGCCAGCAGTTCCCCGGGACAGGGAAACACCATATATTTT	CASSSPGQGNTIYF
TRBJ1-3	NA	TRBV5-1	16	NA	TGCGCCAGCAGCTTGGCCCCGACGAGCTCTGGAAACACCATATATTTT	CASSLAPTSSGNTIYF
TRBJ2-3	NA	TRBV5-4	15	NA	TGTGCCAGCAGCTTGGCAGGTAGCGCAGGAGATACGCAGTATTTT	CASSLAGSAGDTQYF
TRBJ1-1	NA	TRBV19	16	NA	TGTGCCAGTAGTACACGCCAGGGCTTCGGAGGCACTGAAGCTTTCTTT	CASSTRQGFGGTEAFF
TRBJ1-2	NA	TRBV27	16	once	TGTGCCAGCAGTTTAAGGGCGACTATGGGCAACTATGGCTACACCTTC	CASSLRATMGNYGYTF
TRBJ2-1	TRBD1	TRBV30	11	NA	TGTGCCTGGGGGACAGGCCTAGAGCAGTTCTTC	CAWGTGLEQFF
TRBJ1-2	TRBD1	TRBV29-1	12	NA	TGCAGCGTTGGTTGGGGACAGTATGGCTACACCTTC	CSVGWGQYGYTF
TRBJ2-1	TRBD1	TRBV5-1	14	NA	TGCGCCAGCAGCCACGACAGGGGGATCGGTGAGCAGTTCTTC	CASSHDRGIGEQFF
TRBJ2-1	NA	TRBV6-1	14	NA	TGTGCCAGCAGTGAAGGGACTCCCCAGAGTGAGCAGTTCTTC	CASSEGTPQSEQFF
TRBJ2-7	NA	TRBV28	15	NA	TGTGCCAGCAGTCGGTTTCGGGAAAGCTCCTACGAGCAGTACTTC	CASSRFRESSYEQYF
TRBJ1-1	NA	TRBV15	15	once	TGTGCCACCAGCAGAGACGCCCTCCCGAGCTCTGAAGCTTTCTTT	CATSRDALPSSEAFF
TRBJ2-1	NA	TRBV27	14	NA	TGTGCCAGCACTTACCGGAACTCCTACAATGAGCAGTTCTTC	CASTYRNSYNEQFF
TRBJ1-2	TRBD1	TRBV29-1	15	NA	TGCAGCGTTGAAGGCACCCATACAGGGGGCGGGGATTACACCTTC	CSVEGTHTGGGDYTF
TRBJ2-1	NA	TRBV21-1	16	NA	TGTGCCAGCAGCTGGGTAGTGCCGGGAAGCTGTAATGAGCAGTTCTTC	CASSWVVPGSCNEQFF
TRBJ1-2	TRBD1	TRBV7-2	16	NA	TGTGCCAGCAGCTCAAACCCCGGACAGGGGGCTGATGGCTACACCTTC	CASSSNPGQGADGYTF
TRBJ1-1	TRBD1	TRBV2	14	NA	TGTGCCACCCTAACAGGGGGCGCGTGGACTGAAGCTTTCTTT	CATLTGGAWTEAFF
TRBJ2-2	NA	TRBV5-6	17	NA	TGTGCCAGCAGCGCCGACGTTCGGGGTGGGAACACCGGGGAGCTGTTTTTT	CASSADVRGGNTGELFF
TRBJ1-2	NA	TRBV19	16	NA	TGTGCCAGTAGTATAGATCTCGTACGACGGAACTATGGCTACACCTTC	CASSIDLVRRNYGYTF
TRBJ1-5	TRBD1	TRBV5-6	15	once	TGTGCCAGCAGCTTATGGACAGGTCTCAATCAGCCCCAGCATTTT	CASSLWTGLNQPQHF
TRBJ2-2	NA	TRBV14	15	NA	TGTGCCAGCAGCCAGCCTCTTGGGGGGCCCGGGGAGCTGTTTTTT	CASSQPLGGPGELFF
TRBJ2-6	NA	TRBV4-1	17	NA	TGCGCCAGCAGCCACCAGGGTACAACGTCTGGGGCCAACGTCCTGACTTTC	CASSHQGTTSGANVLTF
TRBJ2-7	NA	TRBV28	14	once	TGTGCCAGCAGTTTATACAGGCAGAGCTACGAGCAGTACTTC	CASSLYRQSYEQYF
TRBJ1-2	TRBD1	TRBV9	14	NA	TGTGCCAGCAGCGCGACAGGGGTTTCCTATGGCTACACCTTC	CASSATGVSYGYTF
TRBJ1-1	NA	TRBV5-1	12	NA	TGCGCCAGCAGCGCGGACAACACTGAAGCTTTCTTT	CASSADNTEAFF
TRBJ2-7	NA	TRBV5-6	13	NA	TGTGCCAGCAGGCTAGGGAGCTCCTACGAGCAGTACTTC	CASRLGSSYEQYF
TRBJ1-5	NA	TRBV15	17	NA	TGTGCCACCAGCGGCCGTGTAGAGACCTATAGCAATCAGCCCCAGCATTTT	CATSGRVETYSNQPQHF
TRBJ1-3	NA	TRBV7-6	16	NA	TGTGCCAGCAGCAGTAGAGGGACGGTCTCTGGAAACACCATATATTTT	CASSSRGTVSGNTIYF
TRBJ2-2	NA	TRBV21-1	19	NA	TGTGCCAGCAGCACATCGGGACTAGCGGGAGGCGGGTACACCGGGGAGCTGTTTTTT	CASSTSGLAGGGYTGELFF
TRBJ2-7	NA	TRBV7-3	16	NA	TGTGCCAGCAGCTTAATGAGGGCGGGAAGCTCCTACGAGCAGTACTTC	CASSLMRAGSSYEQYF
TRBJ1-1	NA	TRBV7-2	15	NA	TGTGCCAGCAGCTTAGCTGGGGGCGCGGTCACTGAAGCTTTCTTT	CASSLAGGAVTEAFF
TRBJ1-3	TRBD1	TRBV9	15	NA	TGTGCCAGCGGTGCTGGGACAGCTTCTGGAAACACCATATATTTT	CASGAGTASGNTIYF
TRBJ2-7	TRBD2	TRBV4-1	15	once	TGCGCCAGCAGCCACCCGACTAGCGGATCCTACGAGCAGTACTTC	CASSHPTSGSYEQYF
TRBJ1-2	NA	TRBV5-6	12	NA	TGTGCCAGCAGCCCCGGTGGAAATGGCTACACCTTC	CASSPGGNGYTF
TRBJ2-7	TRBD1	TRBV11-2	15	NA	TGTGCCAGCAGCCCCGGGACAGGGGAAGGCTACGAGCAGTACTTC	CASSPGTGEGYEQYF
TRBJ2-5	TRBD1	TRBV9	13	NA	TGTGCCAGCGGGGACAGCAACCAAGAGACCCAGTACTTC	CASGDSNQETQYF
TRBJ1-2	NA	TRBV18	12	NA	TGTGCCAGCTCACCACCGAGTAATGGCTACACCTTC	CASSPPSNGYTF
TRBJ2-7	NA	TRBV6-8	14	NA	TGTGCCAGCATCCCCGGGAGTCCCTCCTACGAGCAGTACTTC	CASIPGSPSYEQYF
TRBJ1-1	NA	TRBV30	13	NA	TGTGCCTGGAGTTCTGGGATGAACACTGAAGCTTTCTTT	CAWSSGMNTEAFF
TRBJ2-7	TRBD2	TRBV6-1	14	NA	TGTGCCAGCATAAGACTAGCGGGGCTGGGGGAGCAGTACTTC	CASIRLAGLGEQYF
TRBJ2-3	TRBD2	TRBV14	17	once	TGTGCCAGCAGCCAAGTCTTACGGCGGGAGGGCACAAATACGCAGTATTTT	CASSQVLRREGTNTQYF
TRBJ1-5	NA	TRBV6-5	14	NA	TGTGCCAGCAGTTTAACGTCTCGCAATCAGCCCCAGCATTTT	CASSLTSRNQPQHF
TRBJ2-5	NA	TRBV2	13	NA	TGTGCCAGCAGTGATGAAGCTCAAGAGACCCAGTACTTC	CASSDEAQETQYF
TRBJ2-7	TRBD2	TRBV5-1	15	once	TGCGCCAGCAGCTTGTCTGCGGGAGGTTTGGGCGAGCAGTACTTC	CASSLSAGGLGEQYF